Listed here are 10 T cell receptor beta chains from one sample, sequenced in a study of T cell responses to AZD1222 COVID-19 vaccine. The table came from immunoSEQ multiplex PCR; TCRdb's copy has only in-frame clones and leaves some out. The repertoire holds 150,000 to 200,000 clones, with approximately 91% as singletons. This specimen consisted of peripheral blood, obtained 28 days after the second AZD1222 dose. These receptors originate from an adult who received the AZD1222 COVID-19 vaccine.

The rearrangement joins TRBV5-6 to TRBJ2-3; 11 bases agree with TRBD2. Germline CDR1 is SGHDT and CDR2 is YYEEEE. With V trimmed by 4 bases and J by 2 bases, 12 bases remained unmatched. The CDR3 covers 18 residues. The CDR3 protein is CASSHFFSSGGPTDTQYF. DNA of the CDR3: TGTGCCAGCAGCCATTTTTTTTCTAGCGGGGGGCCCACAGATACGCAGTATTTT.

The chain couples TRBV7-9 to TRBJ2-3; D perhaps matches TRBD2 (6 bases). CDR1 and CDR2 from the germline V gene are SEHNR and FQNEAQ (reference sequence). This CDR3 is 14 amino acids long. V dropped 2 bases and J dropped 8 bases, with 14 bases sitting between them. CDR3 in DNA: TGTGCCAGCAGCTTAATACAGGAGGGTGTTACGCAGTATTTT. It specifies CASSLIQEGVTQYF. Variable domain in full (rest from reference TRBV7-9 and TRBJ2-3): DTGVSQNPRHKITKRGQNVTFRCDPISEHNRLYWYRQTLGQGPEFLTYFQNEAQLEKSRLLSDRFSAERPKGSFSTLEIQRTEQGDSAMYLCASSLIQEGVTQYFGPGTRLTVL.

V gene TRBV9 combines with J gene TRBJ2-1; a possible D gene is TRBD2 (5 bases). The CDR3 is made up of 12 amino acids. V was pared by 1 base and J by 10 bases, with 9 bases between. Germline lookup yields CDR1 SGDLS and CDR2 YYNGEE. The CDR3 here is CASSVTSWEQFF. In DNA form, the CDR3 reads TGTGCCAGCAGCGTAACTAGTTGGGAGCAGTTCTTC. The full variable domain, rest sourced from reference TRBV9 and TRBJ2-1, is DSGVTQTPKHLITATGQRVTLRCSPRSGDLSVYWYQQSLDQGLQFLIQYYNGEERAKGNILERFSAQQFPDLHSELNLSSLELGDSALYFCASSVTSWEQFFGPGTRLTVL.

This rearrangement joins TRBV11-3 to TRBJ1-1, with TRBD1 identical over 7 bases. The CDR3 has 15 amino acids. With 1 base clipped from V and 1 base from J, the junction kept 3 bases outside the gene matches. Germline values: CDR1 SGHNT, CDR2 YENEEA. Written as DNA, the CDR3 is TGTGCCAGCAGCTTAGGACAGGGAGAGAACACTGAAGCTTTCTTT. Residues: CASSLGQGENTEAFF.

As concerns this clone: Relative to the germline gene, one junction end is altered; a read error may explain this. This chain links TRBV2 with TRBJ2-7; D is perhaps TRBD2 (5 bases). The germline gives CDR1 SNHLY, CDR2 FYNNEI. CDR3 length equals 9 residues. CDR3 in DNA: TGTGCCAGCAGTGGAGGACTGCACTTC. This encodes CASSGGLHF.

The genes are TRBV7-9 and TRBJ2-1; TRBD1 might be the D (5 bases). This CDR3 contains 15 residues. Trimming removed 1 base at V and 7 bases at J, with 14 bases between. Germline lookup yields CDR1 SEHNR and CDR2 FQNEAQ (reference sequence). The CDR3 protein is CASSLGEGRVNEQFF. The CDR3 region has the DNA TGTGCCAGCAGCTTAGGGGAAGGCAGGGTTAATGAGCAGTTCTTC.

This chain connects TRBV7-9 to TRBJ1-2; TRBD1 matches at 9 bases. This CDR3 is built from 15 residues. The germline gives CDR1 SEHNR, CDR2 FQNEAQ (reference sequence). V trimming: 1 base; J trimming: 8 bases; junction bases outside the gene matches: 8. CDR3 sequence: CASSLGTGVAIGYTF. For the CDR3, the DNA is TGTGCCAGCAGCTTAGGGACAGGGGTCGCCATCGGCTACACCTTC.

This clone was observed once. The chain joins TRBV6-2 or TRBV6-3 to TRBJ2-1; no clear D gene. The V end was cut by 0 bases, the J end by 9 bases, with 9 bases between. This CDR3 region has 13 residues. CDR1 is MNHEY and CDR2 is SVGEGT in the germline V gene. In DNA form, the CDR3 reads TGTGCCAGCAGTTACTCCCCGGGTTTTGAGCAGTTCTTC. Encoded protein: CASSYSPGFEQFF.

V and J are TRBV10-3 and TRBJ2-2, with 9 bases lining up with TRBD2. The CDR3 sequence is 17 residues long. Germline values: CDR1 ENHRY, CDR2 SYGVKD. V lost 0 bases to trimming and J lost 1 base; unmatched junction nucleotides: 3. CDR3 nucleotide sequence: TGTGCCATCAGTGAGTCGTCTAGCGGGGTGAACACCGGGGAGCTGTTTTTT. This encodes CAISESSSGVNTGELFF.

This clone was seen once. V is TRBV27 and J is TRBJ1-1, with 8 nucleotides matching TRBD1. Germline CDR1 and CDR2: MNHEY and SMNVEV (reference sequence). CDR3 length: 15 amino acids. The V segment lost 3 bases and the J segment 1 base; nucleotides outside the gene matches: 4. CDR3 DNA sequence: TGTGCCAGCAGTTTTCCGGACAGGGAGAACACTGAAGCTTTCTTT. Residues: CASSFPDRENTEAFF.